One and the same sample provided the 26 T cell receptor beta chains below, sequenced in a study of T cell repertoires in cytomegalovirus infection (dated by TCRdb to about 2019). Antigens for these TCRs are unknown. The sample's treatment or condition, from its label and the paper: in vitro stimulation with specific CMV peptide epitopes to enrich CMV-specific T cells. TCRdb shows the sequencer as Illumina HiSeq 1500. TCRdb cleaned the public reads at Q25 with fastp, built clones with MiXCR and kept in-frame beta chains. Identical CDR3 protein sequences are pooled into one entry, listed with their most common genes and DNA. Here the sample has about 830,000 distinct CDR3 sequences; about 31% occur a single time. The ten biggest clones cover 9.5% to 15% of the sample. The material was cultured CD8+ T cells from PBMCs, obtained from culture after CMV antigen stimulation. These receptors came from a human donor in good health (CMV status not recorded). Some clones in this sample may be carry-over from other donors' samples.

The gene calls are TRBV4-1 and TRBJ2-7; perhaps TRBD1 as D (7 bases). CDR1 is MGHRA, CDR2 YSYEKL, per germline. V was pared by 3 bases and J by 5 bases, with 17 bases between. This CDR3 has 15 residues. The CDR3 coding sequence is TGCGCCAGCAGCCACAAGACAGGGAGGAGGGACGAGCAGTACTTC. Amino acid sequence: CASSHKTGRRDEQYF.

This chain uses TRBV6-1 with TRBJ2-1; D is ambiguous. The CDR3 is made up of 13 amino acids. With 6 bases removed from V and 1 base from J, the gap between germline ends came to 7 bases. CDR1 is MNHNS, CDR2 SASEGT, per germline. The CDR3 sequence: CASRVLSYNEQFF. The CDR3 nucleotides are TGTGCCAGCAGAGTTCTTTCCTACAATGAGCAGTTCTTC.

V gene TRBV7-2 combines with J gene TRBJ2-1; D is unresolved. The CDR3 is 15 amino acids. Per the germline V gene, CDR1 is SGHTA and CDR2 is FQGNSA. V dropped 5 bases and J dropped 0 bases, with 11 bases sitting between them. The chain's CDR3 is CASSALDPSYNEQFF. CDR3 bases: TGTGCCAGCAGCGCCCTGGATCCCTCCTACAATGAGCAGTTCTTC.

On this clonotype itself: The junction departs from germline at one end; a sequencing error may be responsible. The chain is built from TRBV5-6 and TRBJ2-3, with D unclear. Germline V gene lookup returns CDR1 SGHDT and CDR2 YYEEEE. This CDR3 region has 14 residues. CDR3 residues: CANSFGRPADTQYF. The CDR3 DNA is TGTGCCAACAGCTTTGGGCGGCCCGCAGATACGCAGTATTTT.

This clonotype has more than one count but fewer than ten. The chain has TRBV19 and TRBJ2-3; D could derive from TRBD1 or TRBD2 (5 bases each). The germline V gene encodes CDR1 LNHDA and CDR2 SQIVND (reference sequence). Deletions cut 6 bases from V and 2 bases from J, with 12 bases between. CDR3 size: 14 residues. The CDR3 nucleotides read TGTGCCAGTAGACCAAGAGGGACCACAGATACGCAGTATTTT. Encoded protein: CASRPRGTTDTQYF.

This clonotype was recorded at least ten times. The rearrangement uses TRBV12-3 or TRBV12-4 and TRBJ2-7; the match to TRBD1 covers 7 bases. V dropped 5 bases and J dropped 7; count of bases not matched to a gene: 2. The CDR3 runs to 11 residues. This chain's CDR3 is CASSPGGEQYF. In DNA, the CDR3 is TGTGCCAGCAGTCCAGGGGGAGAGCAGTACTTC.

The chain uses TRBV27 and TRBJ1-2; 11 positions match TRBD1. This CDR3 comprises 13 residues. CDR1 and CDR2 (germline): MNHEY, SMNVEV (reference sequence). V gave up 6 bases and J gave up 8 bases; unmatched junction bases: 5. CDR3 DNA sequence: TGTGCCAGCAGCACGGACAGGGGGCTGGGCTACACCTTC. It translates to CASSTDRGLGYTF.

This rearrangement joins TRBV4-3 to TRBJ2-7; 7 nucleotides line up with TRBD2. CDR3 length: 15 amino acids. Germline V CDR1 and CDR2: LGHNA, YSLEER. Unmatched junction bases numbered 13, after V lost 9 bases and J lost 2 bases. CDR3 loop: CARHAGRGYTYEQYV. The CDR3 region has the DNA TGCGCCAGGCACGCTGGGAGGGGATATACCTACGAGCAGTACGTC.

The chain has TRBV12-3 or TRBV12-4 and TRBJ2-2; D is ambiguous. The CDR3 spans 14 residues. Trimming took 6 bases from V and 1 from J, leaving 9 bases between them. The CDR3, as DNA: TGTGCCAGCAGCGATAGTCAGAACACCGGGGAGCTGTTTTTT. Its translation is CASSDSQNTGELFF.

A few counts support this clonotype. This chain joins TRBV12-3 or TRBV12-4 and TRBJ2-3, with D perhaps TRBD1 (6 bases). Trimming removed 4 bases from V and 3 bases from J, with 14 bases in between. The CDR3 is 15 amino acids. The CDR3 DNA reads as TGTGCCAGCAGTTCGGGACACCGGGTGACAGATACGCAGTATTTT. Residues: CASSSGHRVTDTQYF.

This clonotype showed up just a few times. This chain connects TRBV27 to TRBJ2-7, with TRBD1 matching 12 bases. The J segment lost 6 bases and the V segment lost 3 bases, leaving 3 bases of the junction unmatched. Per germline, CDR1 MNHEY and CDR2 SMNVEV (reference sequence). The length of the CDR3 is 14 residues. The CDR3 sequence: CASSLGTGGSEQYV. CDR3 DNA: TGTGCCAGCAGTTTGGGGACAGGGGGCTCCGAGCAGTACGTC.

This clonotype was counted ten times or more. The chain links TRBV12-5 to TRBJ1-5, with unresolved D. In germline, CDR1 is LGHNT, CDR2 FRNRAP. V dropped 1 base and J dropped 7 bases, with 14 bases sitting between them. This CDR3 region has 15 residues. The CDR3 spells CASGLAGVGDQPQHF. The DNA for the CDR3 is TGTGCTAGTGGTTTGGCCGGGGTAGGCGACCAGCCCCAGCATTTT.

This clonotype was observed at least ten times. This rearrangement joins TRBV7-2 to TRBJ2-7; D call uncertain. CDR3 length equals 14 residues. Trimming took 3 bases from V and 0 from J, leaving 9 bases between them. Germline CDR1 is SGHTA and CDR2 is FQGNSA. The CDR3 spells CASSFEVVSYEQYF. For the CDR3, the DNA is TGTGCCAGCAGCTTCGAGGTAGTCTCCTACGAGCAGTACTTC.

CDR3 nucleotides: TGTGCCAGCAGTGCCGACACGGGGGTCTTTGTGCAGCAGTTCTTC. It translates to CASSADTGVFVQQFF. The chain employs TRBV6-1 and TRBJ2-1; weak D call: TRBD2 (6 bases). V shed 4 bases and J shed 11 bases, with 21 bases lying between them. Germline-derived CDR1 and CDR2 are MNHNS and SASEGT. CDR3 length: 15 residues.

Here the CDR3 DNA reads TGTGCCAGCAGTGAAGCTGCGCCAGCTTATAGCAATCAGCCCCAGCATTTT. Translated, it gives CASSEAAPAYSNQPQHF. The rearrangement uses TRBV6-1 and TRBJ1-5; D remains ambiguous. Germline values: CDR1 MNHNS, CDR2 SASEGT. The CDR3 extends over 17 amino acids. Between the trimmed V and J ends, which lost 0 bases and 0 bases, there was a span of 12 bases.

In nucleotides, the CDR3 is TGTGCCAGTAACGAGGGGGGGGCGGGGAATGAGCAGTTCTTC. Translated: CASNEGGAGNEQFF. V usage is TRBV19 and J usage is TRBJ2-1; the D gene is possibly TRBD2 (7 bases). V lost 7 bases, J lost 7 bases, and 17 bases lay in between. CDR1 is LNHDA, CDR2 SQIVND, per germline (reference sequence). The CDR3 extends over 14 amino acids. Full variable domain (missing parts from reference TRBV19 and TRBJ2-1): DGGITQSPKYLFRKEGQNVTLSCEQNLNHDAMYWYRQDPGQGLRLIYYSQIVNDFQKGDIAEGYSVSREKKESFPLTVTSAQKNPTAFYLCASNEGGAGNEQFFGPGTRLTVL.

This clonotype was recorded at least ten times. J is TRBJ2-7 and V is TRBV7-9, with D unresolved. This CDR3 is 11 amino acids long. Trimming removed 5 bases at V and 4 bases at J, with 6 bases between. Germline V gene lookup returns CDR1 SEHNR and CDR2 FQNEAQ (reference sequence). The CDR3 coding sequence is TGTGCCAGCAGCCAGGATTACGAGCAGTACTTC. It translates to CASSQDYEQYF.

This clonotype was detected a few times. The chain uses TRBV19 and TRBJ1-2; the match to TRBD1 covers 7 bases. V lost 10 bases, J lost 1 base, and 6 bases stayed unmatched. Looked up from germline, CDR1 is LNHDA and CDR2 is SQIVND (reference sequence). The CDR3 contains 13 residues. CDR3 sequence reads: CATTRQGNYGYTF. The CDR3 coding sequence is TGTGCCACCACCCGACAGGGTAACTATGGCTACACCTTC. Full variable domain (missing parts from reference TRBV19 and TRBJ1-2): DGGITQSPKYLFRKEGQNVTLSCEQNLNHDAMYWYRQDPGQGLRLIYYSQIVNDFQKGDIAEGYSVSREKKESFPLTVTSAQKNPTAFYLCATTRQGNYGYTFGSGTRLTVV.

This clonotype was found many times. CDR3 sequence (DNA): TGTGCCAGCAGGGACGGAGTGGGGGAGCTGTTTTTT. Translation gives CASRDGVGELFF. The chain carries TRBV7-6 and TRBJ2-2; no definite D call. CDR3 length equals 12 residues. The germline V gene encodes CDR1 SGHVS and CDR2 FNYEAQ. Trimming stripped 6 bases from V and 8 bases from J, with 10 bases between.

This clonotype was detected only a few times. The chain links TRBV28 to TRBJ2-1, with D perhaps TRBD1 or TRBD2 (5 bases each). The CDR3 contains 13 residues. In germline, CDR1 is MDHEN, CDR2 SYDVKM. V was pared by 4 bases and J by 8 bases, with 12 bases between. The CDR3 DNA is TGTGCCAGCAGTTCCCGGGTGGGGGATGAGCAGTTCTTC. Translating gives CASSSRVGDEQFF.

This chain uses TRBV6-1 with TRBJ2-3; weak D call: TRBD2 (6 bases). CDR3 length equals 18 residues. CDR1 is MNHNS, CDR2 SASEGT, per germline. Between the trimmed V and J ends, which lost 7 bases and 2 bases, there was a span of 25 bases. The chain's CDR3 is CASTIYGPHGGTTDTQYF. CDR3 DNA sequence: TGTGCCAGCACCATATATGGCCCTCATGGGGGGACCACAGATACGCAGTATTTT.

CDR3 bases: TGCGCCAGCAGGCCTCTGGGACTAGCGACCCCCCTACAAGATACGCAGTATTTT. Protein product: CASRPLGLATPLQDTQYF. The chain uses TRBV4-1 and TRBJ2-3; 10 bases align to TRBD2. In germline, CDR1 is MGHRA, CDR2 YSYEKL. V lost 6 bases, J lost 5 bases, and 17 bases stayed unmatched. This CDR3 spans 18 amino acids.

This chain links TRBV5-1 with TRBJ2-1; TRBD2 agrees at 14 bases. CDR3 size: 18 residues. Germline V gene data show CDR1 as SGHRS and CDR2 as YFSETQ. Trimming at V came to 4 bases and at J to 10 bases, leaving 16 bases not matched to a gene. The CDR3 here is CASSGSYGLAGGGSEQFF. The CDR3 coding sequence is TGCGCCAGCAGCGGGAGCTACGGACTAGCGGGGGGCGGGTCGGAGCAGTTCTTC.

This clonotype has at least ten counts. The rearrangement links TRBV7-2 to TRBJ1-5; perhaps TRBD1 as D (5 bases). The CDR3 contains 15 residues. Trimming shortened V by 5 bases and J by 3 bases, and 14 bases separated the two germline ends. The germline V gene encodes CDR1 SGHTA and CDR2 FQGNSA. The CDR3 nucleotides read TGTGCCAGCAGCAAGACAGCACTGATCAATCAGCCCCAGCATTTT. This encodes CASSKTALINQPQHF.

This clonotype was recorded many times. The chain joins TRBV10-3 to TRBJ1-1; 7 nucleotides align to TRBD1. The ends lost 3 bases at V and 4 bases at J; junction bases unmatched: 14. This CDR3 region has 17 residues. Germline V gene lookup returns CDR1 ENHRY and CDR2 SYGVKD. The CDR3 spells CAISDPTRQGEGTEAFF. CDR3 nucleotides: TGTGCCATCAGTGACCCGACCCGACAGGGTGAGGGCACTGAAGCTTTCTTT.

This clonotype was picked up a small number of times. This chain links TRBV7-8 with TRBJ2-1, with D maybe TRBD1 (6 bases). CDR1 is SGHVS, CDR2 FQNEAQ, per germline. Trimming shortened V by 1 base and J by 3 bases, and 16 bases separated the two germline ends. The CDR3 totals 17 residues. In nucleotides, the CDR3 is TGTGCCAGCAGCTTAGTCCACCGGGACACCCTCTACAATGAGCAGTTCTTC. It yields the protein CASSLVHRDTLYNEQFF.